This is a list of T cell receptor beta chains from one sample in a study of cytomegalovirus exposure and HLA in healthy donors. The table came from immunoSEQ multiplex PCR; TCRdb's copy has only in-frame clones and leaves some out. The sample comprises approximately 86,000 clones, approximately 83% of which are singletons, and more than 2.5% rests with the top ten. Sequencing input: PBMCs. The receptors were gathered from a man between 35 and 55 years old in good health and CMV-seronegative. The CDR3 runs from the conserved cysteine through the conserved F or W. A D gene is named only where the DNA matches it firmly. Size is omitted from some rows. Given values are once, few, many or a class for expanded clones.

J: TRBJ1-1
V: TRBV7-6
size: few
D: TRBD1
CDR3: CASSAQGAKRGEAFF
DNA: TGTGCCAGCAGCGCGCAGGGGGCAAAGCGGGGCGAAGCTTTCTTT

J: TRBJ2-7
V: TRBV4-2
size: few
D: TRBD2
CDR3: CASSQDWGGGRVNEQYF
DNA: TGTGCCAGCAGCCAAGATTGGGGCGGGGGGAGGGTGAACGAGCAGTACTTC

J: TRBJ1-6
V: TRBV4-3
size: few
D: .
CDR3: CASSQTDSPLHF
DNA: TGCGCCAGCAGCCAAACAGATTCACCCCTCCACTTT

J: TRBJ1-1
V: TRBV2
size: once
D: TRBD1
CDR3: CASSETGYNTEAFF
DNA: TGTGCCAGCAGTGAGACAGGGTATAATACTGAAGCTTTCTTT

J: TRBJ2-7
V: TRBV6-5
size: .
D: .
CDR3: CASETVRGEQYF
DNA: TGTGCCAGCGAGACGGTGCGAGGGGAGCAGTACTTC

J: TRBJ1-5
V: TRBV7-2
size: .
D: .
CDR3: CASSRGGVSNQPQHF
DNA: TGTGCCAGCAGCCGGGGCGGGGTTAGCAATCAGCCCCAGCATTTT

J: TRBJ2-2
V: TRBV23-1
size: .
D: .
CDR3: CASSQSFDTLQPGELFF
DNA: TGCGCCAGCAGTCAATCGTTCGACACATTACAACCCGGGGAGCTGTTTTTT

J: TRBJ2-7
V: TRBV19
size: .
D: .
CDR3: CASSIYSASYEQYF
DNA: TGTGCCAGTAGTATCTACAGTGCGTCCTACGAGCAGTACTTC

J: TRBJ2-3
V: TRBV6-6
size: .
D: TRBD2
CDR3: CASSYLLAGGPDTQYF
DNA: TGTGCCAGCAGTTACCTTCTAGCGGGGGGGCCAGATACGCAGTATTTT

J: TRBJ2-6
V: TRBV27
size: .
D: TRBD1
CDR3: CASSAYPGTGVSGANVLTF
DNA: TGTGCCAGCAGTGCATATCCCGGGACAGGGGTATCTGGGGCCAACGTCCTGACTTTC

J: TRBJ2-4
V: TRBV4-3
size: .
D: TRBD1
CDR3: CASSHRGPSNIQYF
DNA: TGCGCCAGCAGCCATAGGGGGCCGTCGAACATTCAGTACTTC